This entry lists 27 T cell receptor beta chains sequenced from one sample in a study of T cell responses to AZD1222 COVID-19 vaccine. This table comes from immunoSEQ multiplex PCR, and its TCRdb copy is limited to in-frame clones, with some not included. The sample includes approximately 68,000 clones, more than 75% seen only once; the top ten take roughly 4.9%. This material consisted of peripheral blood, taken 28 days after the second dose of the MenACWY control vaccine. The source is an adult who received the MenACWY meningococcal vaccine as a control.

In this sample, this clone turned up once. CDR3 sequence (DNA): TGTGCCAGCAGCTTGCCGGGACTAGAAGAGCCCGGGACGCAGTATTTT. Its translation is CASSLPGLEEPGTQYF. The V call is TRBV5-4, the J call TRBJ2-3, with 8 positions matching TRBD2. V shed 1 base, J shed 9 bases, and the junction held 13 bases outside the gene matches. Germline CDR1 and CDR2: SGHNT and YYREEE (reference sequence). There are 16 residues in the CDR3. Complete variable domain (other parts from reference TRBV5-4 and TRBJ2-3): ETGVTQSPTHLIKTRGQQVTLRCSSQSGHNTVSWYQQALGQGPQFIFQYYREEENGRGNFPPRFSGLQFPNYSSELNVNALELDDSALYLCASSLPGLEEPGTQYFGPGTRLTVL.

V usage is TRBV6-5 and J usage is TRBJ1-2, with no clear D. This CDR3 region has 13 residues. Germline V gene sequence: CDR1 MNHEY, CDR2 SVGAGI. Trimming took off 6 bases at V and 0 bases at J, with 8 bases between the two ends. The CDR3 DNA is TGTGCCAGCAGGCGGGCGGCTAACTATGGCTACACCTTC. Encoded protein: CASRRAANYGYTF.

This clone has more than one count but fewer than ten. The J gene is TRBJ2-2, the V gene TRBV6-2 or TRBV6-3, with 9 bases aligning to TRBD1. CDR3 length equals 16 residues. CDR1 is MNHEY and CDR2 is SVGEGT in the germline V gene. The trim removed 0 bases at V and 7 bases at J, leaving 6 bases unmatched. The DNA of the CDR3 is TGTGCCAGCAGTTACTCGATGGGGACAGGGTACGGGGAGCTGTTTTTT. It yields the protein CASSYSMGTGYGELFF.

The chain uses TRBV28 and TRBJ2-4; 7 nucleotides align to TRBD2. This CDR3 spans 20 amino acids. Per germline, CDR1 MDHEN and CDR2 SYDVKM. Trimming took 6 bases from V and 0 from J; bases not matched to a gene: 20. CDR3 region: CASSQHTRRIAGLAKNIQYF. In DNA, the CDR3 is TGTGCCAGCAGCCAACATACCCGAAGGATAGCGGGTCTAGCCAAAAACATTCAGTACTTC. The variable domain in full, with the rest retrieved from reference TRBV28 and TRBJ2-4, is DVKVTQSSRYLVKRTGEKVFLECVQDMDHENMFWYRQDPGLGLRLIYFSYDVKMKEKGDIPEGYSVSREKKERFSLILESASTNQTSMYLCASSQHTRRIAGLAKNIQYFGAGTRLSVL.

The chain joins TRBV4-1 to TRBJ1-1, with 7 positions matching TRBD1. The CDR3 has 14 residues. Trimming removed 2 bases from V and 5 bases from J; junction bases left unmatched: 5. Germline V gives CDR1 MGHRA, CDR2 YSYEKL. The CDR3: CASSQRRGLTEAFF. The CDR3 DNA follows: TGCGCCAGCAGCCAACGGAGGGGGCTGACTGAAGCTTTCTTT.

The chain is built from TRBV5-4 and TRBJ2-7, with 10 bases lining up with TRBD1. Losses at the gene ends were 3 bases for V and 6 bases for J; bases not matched to a gene: 9. The V gene's germline CDR1 is SGHNT and CDR2 YYREEE (reference sequence). This CDR3 is built from 15 residues. CDR3 bases: TGTGCCAGCAGCTCCCGACAGGGGGCATCTTCCGAGCAGTACTTC. Residues: CASSSRQGASSEQYF.

This sequence joins TRBV5-4 and TRBJ2-4; 8 bases are a match to TRBD1. The V and J ends lost 1 base and 7 bases, in that order; junction bases with no gene match: 4. CDR1 is SGHNT and CDR2 is YYREEE in the germline V gene (reference sequence). The length of the CDR3 is 14 residues. As DNA, the CDR3 is TGTGCCAGCAGCTTGCAGGGGGCGGTGAACATTCAGTACTTC. Its translation is CASSLQGAVNIQYF.

The J gene is TRBJ1-2, the V gene TRBV7-2, with TRBD1 matching over 9 bases. The CDR3 length is 14 residues. Germline-derived CDR1 and CDR2 are SGHTA and FQGNSA. With 6 bases clipped from V and 7 bases from J, the junction kept 9 bases outside the gene matches. The CDR3 DNA reads TGTGCCAGCAGTCCCGGGACAGGGAAGGGTGGCTACACCTTC. This codes for CASSPGTGKGGYTF.

The chain joins TRBV28 to TRBJ1-4; the D gene is possibly TRBD1 (5 bases). The CDR3 runs 14 residues. CDR1 and CDR2 from the germline V gene are MDHEN and SYDVKM. The V end lost 5 bases, the J end lost 8 bases, and 15 bases lay between the germline ends. CDR3 residues: CASSPPPGNEKLFF. In DNA, the CDR3 is TGTGCCAGCAGTCCTCCTCCAGGGAACGAAAAACTGTTTTTT.

This clone has a handful of counts. J is TRBJ1-1 and V is TRBV30; the match to TRBD1 covers 10 bases. The trim removed 2 bases at V and 4 bases at J, leaving 7 bases unmatched. This CDR3 has 15 residues. Per germline, CDR1 GTSNPN and CDR2 SVGIG (reference sequence). In DNA, the CDR3 is TGTGCCTGGAGTAGACAGGGGGCGGGCGGCACTGAAGCTTTCTTT. It encodes CAWSRQGAGGTEAFF.

This clone was counted between two and nine times. This chain connects TRBV7-2 to TRBJ2-5; TRBD2 aligns across 9 bases. The junction had 14 bases not matched to a gene; V was cut back by 4 bases and J by 5 bases. There are 17 residues in the CDR3. Germline-derived CDR1 and CDR2 are SGHTA and FQGNSA. The CDR3 protein is CASSSFPRGRVGETQYF. CDR3 sequence (DNA): TGTGCCAGCAGCTCCTTCCCGCGCGGGAGGGTAGGGGAGACCCAGTACTTC.

The genes are TRBV19 and TRBJ1-1; no firm D call. Trimming cost V 1 base and J 7 bases, with 16 bases left between them. In germline, CDR1 is LNHDA, CDR2 SQIVND (reference sequence). The CDR3 runs to 15 residues. Written as DNA, the CDR3 is TGTGCCAGTAGTATAGTCGCGGAGGGTTTTGATGAAGCTTTCTTT. It yields the protein CASSIVAEGFDEAFF.

The rearrangement joins TRBV2 to TRBJ1-3, with TRBD1 identical over 7 bases. CDR3 size: 15 residues. The germline V gene encodes CDR1 SNHLY and CDR2 FYNNEI. The trim removed 7 bases at V and 0 bases at J, leaving 6 bases unmatched. The CDR3 here is CASIDRVPSGNTIYF. As DNA, the CDR3 is TGTGCCAGCATTGACAGGGTCCCCTCTGGAAACACCATATATTTT.

V is TRBV27 and J is TRBJ2-3, with 7 bases fitting TRBD2. This CDR3 spans 14 amino acids. V was pared by 5 bases and J by 10 bases, with 12 bases of the junction left unmatched. Germline lookup yields CDR1 MNHEY and CDR2 SMNVEV (reference sequence). CDR3 sequence (DNA): TGTGCCAGCAGTGGGAGGGACTGGGACGCGCCGCAGTATTTT. As protein: CASSGRDWDAPQYF.

This chain joins TRBV7-9 and TRBJ1-2, with a weak D call TRBD1 (5 bases). Germline lookup yields CDR1 SEHNR and CDR2 FQNEAQ (reference sequence). V was clipped by 4 bases and J by 0 bases, with 9 bases between them. This CDR3 is built from 14 residues. The CDR3 here is CASSSGAANYGYTF. DNA for the CDR3: TGTGCCAGCAGCTCCGGGGCAGCTAACTATGGCTACACCTTC.

V gene TRBV4-3 combines with J gene TRBJ2-7; 8 bases are a match to TRBD1. The germline V gene has CDR1 LGHNA and CDR2 YSLEER. The CDR3 runs 16 residues. V trimming: 1 base; J trimming: 7 bases; junction bases outside the gene matches: 12. CDR3: CASSQGGQGARWEQYF. The CDR3 DNA sequence: TGCGCCAGCAGCCAAGGAGGTCAGGGGGCTAGATGGGAGCAGTACTTC.

This chain uses TRBV3-1 (or the pseudogene TRBV3-2) with TRBJ2-7; TRBD1 aligns across 9 bases. The V gene's germline CDR1 is LGHDT and CDR2 YNNKEL (reference sequence). The CDR3 loop spans 16 amino acids. V lost 3 bases to trimming and J lost 0 bases; unmatched junction nucleotides: 6. Here the CDR3 reads CASSQSSGQGSYEQYF. CDR3 in DNA: TGTGCCAGCAGCCAGTCCTCGGGACAGGGCTCCTACGAGCAGTACTTC.

This chain joins TRBV28 and TRBJ1-5; D is undetermined. Trimming removed 7 bases at V and 3 bases at J, with 7 bases between. The CDR3 runs to 12 residues. The germline V gene has CDR1 MDHEN and CDR2 SYDVKM. The CDR3 loop reads CASTRDNQPQHF. In DNA form, the CDR3 reads TGTGCCAGCACGAGGGACAATCAGCCCCAGCATTTT.

This clone was picked up a small number of times. The V call is TRBV6-5, the J call TRBJ1-3, with a possible D match to TRBD1 (5 bases). Germline CDR1 is MNHEY and CDR2 is SVGAGI. The V gene lost 2 bases and the J gene lost 2 bases, with 10 bases spanning the gap. The CDR3 runs to 15 residues. The CDR3, as DNA: TGTGCCAGCAGTTACGGGCAGGGCGCTGGAAACACCATATATTTT. This codes for CASSYGQGAGNTIYF.

The chain's CDR3 is CASSVTSGGASTDTQYF. For the CDR3, the DNA is TGTGCCAGCAGCGTAACTAGCGGGGGGGCGAGCACAGATACGCAGTATTTT. The chain uses TRBV9 and TRBJ2-3; TRBD2 aligns across 13 bases. Germline loops: CDR1 SGDLS, CDR2 YYNGEE. Losses at the gene ends were 1 base for V and 0 bases for J; bases not matched to a gene: 2. The CDR3 is 17 amino acids.

Only a few counts were recorded for this clone. The chain is built from TRBV28 and TRBJ1-1; D unresolved. V dropped 7 bases and J dropped 0 bases, with 6 bases sitting between them. The CDR3 length is 12 residues. Germline lookup yields CDR1 MDHEN and CDR2 SYDVKM. The chain's CDR3 is CASMFMNTEAFF. CDR3 in DNA: TGTGCCAGCATGTTCATGAACACTGAAGCTTTCTTT.

This clone was detected only a few times. The chain is built from TRBV6-2 or TRBV6-3 and TRBJ2-6, with D maybe TRBD1 (5 bases). V was shortened by 5 bases and J by 0 bases, with 8 bases between the two germline ends. Per germline, CDR1 MNHEY and CDR2 SVGEGT. The CDR3 covers 15 residues. CDR3 coding DNA: TGTGCCAGCAGTCAGGACAACTCTGGGGCCAACGTCCTGACTTTC. Protein product: CASSQDNSGANVLTF.

The V and J genes are TRBV29-1 and TRBJ1-1, with 10 bases lining up with TRBD1. The length of the CDR3 is 14 residues. V was pared by 5 bases and J by 10 bases, with 13 bases of the junction left unmatched. The germline CDR1 and CDR2 sequences are SQVTM and ANQGSEA. For the CDR3, the DNA is TGCAGCGTTTTGGGACAGGGGTGGGCCGACGGAGCTTTCTTT. It specifies CSVLGQGWADGAFF. Using reference TRBV29-1 and TRBJ1-1 for the parts outside the CDR3, the full variable domain is SAVISQKPSRDICQRGTSLTIQCQVDSQVTMMFWYRQQPGQSLTLIATANQGSEATYESGFVIDKFPISRPNLTFSTLTVSNMSPEDSSIYLCSVLGQGWADGAFFGQGTRLTVV.

This clone was seen more than once but under ten times. The V and J genes are TRBV5-1 and TRBJ1-3; D uncertain. V gave up 4 bases and J gave up 3 bases, with 8 bases separating them. The germline gives CDR1 SGHRS, CDR2 YFSETQ. The CDR3 has 13 amino acids. The CDR3: CASSIGYGNTIYF. The CDR3 coding sequence is TGCGCCAGCAGCATAGGGTATGGAAACACCATATATTTT.

The chain combines TRBV19 with TRBJ2-2; D ambiguous. The CDR3 totals 14 residues. The germline V and J ends were trimmed by 7 bases and 1 base, with 10 bases remaining between them. Germline-derived CDR1 and CDR2 are LNHDA and SQIVND (reference sequence). The CDR3 bases are TGTGCCAGTAACGTTCTAGTGAACACCGGGGAGCTGTTTTTT. Translating it yields CASNVLVNTGELFF.

Only a few counts were recorded for this clone. The gene calls are TRBV9 and TRBJ1-2; a possible D gene is TRBD1 (5 bases). The germline V gene encodes CDR1 SGDLS and CDR2 YYNGEE. V shed 0 bases and J shed 7 bases, with 22 bases lying between them. The CDR3 is made up of 17 amino acids. CDR3 in amino acids: CASSVEGGAHGDAGYTF. Here the CDR3 DNA reads TGTGCCAGCAGCGTAGAGGGCGGGGCCCACGGAGACGCTGGCTACACCTTC.

This sequence joins TRBV5-1 and TRBJ1-4; D perhaps matches TRBD1 (6 bases). The germline gives CDR1 SGHRS, CDR2 YFSETQ. Trimming pared 2 bases from V and 0 bases from J, leaving 11 bases between. This CDR3 region has 16 residues. The CDR3 reads CASSFDRTATNEKLFF. The CDR3 bases are TGCGCCAGCAGCTTCGACAGGACTGCAACTAATGAAAAACTGTTTTTT.